These T cell receptor beta chains were read from a single sample in a study of blood T cell repertoires in COVID-19. Generated by immunoSEQ multiplex PCR, the TCRdb table keeps only in-frame clones and is missing some. The table lists about 220,000 clones, 82% of them singletons. Sequencing was carried out using peripheral blood. These receptors originate from a woman aged 80 or over with acute or convalescent COVID-19. CDR3s include the opening cysteine and the closing phenylalanine or tryptophan. Fields, in order: D gene, J gene, clone size, V gene, CDR3 DNA, CDR3 protein. A D gene is named only where the DNA matches it firmly. The listing skips clone size in some rows; elsewhere it reads once, few, many or a size class.

d_call: -; j_call: TRBJ2-4; clone_size: once; v_call: TRBV5-3; cdr3_nt: TGTGCCAGAAGCTTGGCCAGGGCTGCCAAAAACATTCAGTACTTC; cdr3_aa: CARSLARAAKNIQYF
d_call: -; j_call: TRBJ1-3; clone_size: -; v_call: TRBV6-5; cdr3_nt: TGTGCCAGCAGATTATCGGTCGAAGCTGGAAACACCATATATTTT; cdr3_aa: CASRLSVEAGNTIYF
d_call: -; j_call: TRBJ1-1; clone_size: -; v_call: TRBV2; cdr3_nt: TGTGCCAGCAGTATAAGAGGGGAAGCTTTCTTT; cdr3_aa: CASSIRGEAFF
d_call: -; j_call: TRBJ1-3; clone_size: -; v_call: TRBV2; cdr3_nt: TGTGCCAGCAGTGAAAGCGGGCAGGGAAACACCATATATTTT; cdr3_aa: CASSESGQGNTIYF
d_call: TRBD2; j_call: TRBJ2-5; clone_size: -; v_call: TRBV5-1; cdr3_nt: TGCGCCAGCAGCTCCCGTAAGCAGGCGGGGGGGCATCAGACCCAGTACTTC; cdr3_aa: CASSSRKQAGGHQTQYF
d_call: -; j_call: TRBJ2-7; clone_size: -; v_call: TRBV6-5; cdr3_nt: TGTGCCAGCAAAGGCAGGGGTCTCAACGAGCAGTACTTC; cdr3_aa: CASKGRGLNEQYF
d_call: -; j_call: TRBJ2-2; clone_size: -; v_call: TRBV7-7; cdr3_nt: TGTGCTAGCAGCTTAGAGGGCAGGGGTACCGGGGAGCTGTTTTTT; cdr3_aa: CASSLEGRGTGELFF
d_call: TRBD1; j_call: TRBJ1-2; clone_size: -; v_call: TRBV27; cdr3_nt: TGTGCCAGCAGTTCCCATCGGACAGGGGCATATGGCTACACCTTC; cdr3_aa: CASSSHRTGAYGYTF
d_call: TRBD1; j_call: TRBJ1-1; clone_size: -; v_call: TRBV3-1/TRBV3-2; cdr3_nt: TGTGCCAGCAGCTCCGGGACAGGGGGCGCGGAAGGCACTGAAGCTTTCTTT; cdr3_aa: CASSSGTGGAEGTEAFF
d_call: -; j_call: TRBJ1-1; clone_size: -; v_call: TRBV19; cdr3_nt: TGTGCCAGTAGTATTTCACAGGCGAACACTGAAGCTTTCTTT; cdr3_aa: CASSISQANTEAFF
d_call: -; j_call: TRBJ1-1; clone_size: -; v_call: TRBV3-1/TRBV3-2; cdr3_nt: TGTGCCAGCAGCCAAGCGTCCAGGGGTGTCACTGAAGCTTTCTTT; cdr3_aa: CASSQASRGVTEAFF
d_call: TRBD1; j_call: TRBJ1-4; clone_size: -; v_call: TRBV7-2; cdr3_nt: TGTGCCAGCAGCCCAGGGGGCCGAGAAAAACTGTTTTTT; cdr3_aa: CASSPGGREKLFF
d_call: -; j_call: TRBJ2-2; clone_size: -; v_call: TRBV7-2; cdr3_nt: TGTGCCAGCAGCTTATGGGGGGCGAACACCGGGGAGCTGTTTTTT; cdr3_aa: CASSLWGANTGELFF
d_call: TRBD1; j_call: TRBJ1-5; clone_size: -; v_call: TRBV2; cdr3_nt: TGTGCCAGTAAAGGGACAGTAACCAATAATAGCAATCAGCCCCAGCATTTT; cdr3_aa: CASKGTVTNNSNQPQHF
d_call: -; j_call: TRBJ2-7; clone_size: once; v_call: TRBV20-1; cdr3_nt: TGCAGTGCTAGGTCAGGGTTCGAGCAGTACTTC; cdr3_aa: CSARSGFEQYF
d_call: TRBD1; j_call: TRBJ2-6; clone_size: -; v_call: TRBV2; cdr3_nt: TGTGCCAGCAGACCGGGACAGGGGATCTCTGGGGCCAACGTCCTGACTTTC; cdr3_aa: CASRPGQGISGANVLTF
d_call: TRBD1; j_call: TRBJ1-2; clone_size: -; v_call: TRBV6-5; cdr3_nt: TGTGCCAGCAGTTACTCGACAGGGAGTAGGGCCCACTACACCTTC; cdr3_aa: CASSYSTGSRAHYTF
d_call: -; j_call: TRBJ1-2; clone_size: -; v_call: TRBV19; cdr3_nt: TGTGCCAGTAGTATGATTCCCCAGGGTGAAGGCTACACCTTC; cdr3_aa: CASSMIPQGEGYTF
d_call: TRBD1; j_call: TRBJ1-6; clone_size: -; v_call: TRBV7-2; cdr3_nt: TGTGCCAGCAGCTCCCTAGTGACAGGGCTGAGATCACCCCTCCACTTT; cdr3_aa: CASSSLVTGLRSPLHF
d_call: -; j_call: TRBJ1-2; clone_size: -; v_call: TRBV2; cdr3_nt: TGTGCCAGCAGTGATGGGGACATTAGACCCTATGGCTACACCTTC; cdr3_aa: CASSDGDIRPYGYTF
d_call: -; j_call: TRBJ1-5; clone_size: -; v_call: TRBV19; cdr3_nt: TGTGCCAGTAAGGCAGGACAGCCGGGGGGCTCCCAGCATTTT; cdr3_aa: CASKAGQPGGSQHF
d_call: -; j_call: TRBJ2-2; clone_size: -; v_call: TRBV5-1; cdr3_nt: TGCGCCAGCAGCTTGGCAGTAAACACCGGGGAGCTGTTTTTT; cdr3_aa: CASSLAVNTGELFF
d_call: -; j_call: TRBJ1-5; clone_size: -; v_call: TRBV23-1; cdr3_nt: TGCGCCAGCAGTCGAGTAGCTAGGAGCAAGAATCAGCCCCAGCATTTT; cdr3_aa: CASSRVARSKNQPQHF
d_call: -; j_call: TRBJ1-1; clone_size: few; v_call: TRBV28; cdr3_nt: TGTGCCAGCAGGCTAGAGGGAAGTAAAGACACTGAAGCTTTCTTT; cdr3_aa: CASRLEGSKDTEAFF
d_call: -; j_call: TRBJ1-2; clone_size: -; v_call: TRBV28; cdr3_nt: TGTGCCAGCAGTTTCGAACTACTCTATGGCTACACCTTC; cdr3_aa: CASSFELLYGYTF
d_call: -; j_call: TRBJ1-6; clone_size: -; v_call: TRBV5-1; cdr3_nt: TGCGCCAGCAGCTTACCAGCCGGCGGGTCACCCCTCCACTTT; cdr3_aa: CASSLPAGGSPLHF
d_call: -; j_call: TRBJ1-1; clone_size: -; v_call: TRBV19; cdr3_nt: TGTGCCAGTAGTTTGGCCCGAAGCACTGAAGCTTTCTTT; cdr3_aa: CASSLARSTEAFF
d_call: -; j_call: TRBJ2-1; clone_size: few; v_call: TRBV21-1; cdr3_nt: TGTGCCAGCAGCCCGGGACAGGAGTACAATGAGCAGTTCTTC; cdr3_aa: CASSPGQEYNEQFF
d_call: TRBD2; j_call: TRBJ2-3; clone_size: -; v_call: TRBV5-1; cdr3_nt: TGCGCCAGCAGCTTGGAACTAGCGGGGGGTAACACAGATACGCAGTATTTT; cdr3_aa: CASSLELAGGNTDTQYF
d_call: -; j_call: TRBJ1-6; clone_size: -; v_call: TRBV6-4; cdr3_nt: TGTGCCAGCAGTGACCAGGGGAATTCACCCCTCCACTTT; cdr3_aa: CASSDQGNSPLHF
d_call: TRBD1; j_call: TRBJ2-3; clone_size: -; v_call: TRBV11-2; cdr3_nt: TGTGCCAGCAGCCCCCAAGGGGGGACAGGGACTAGCACAGATACGCAGTATTTT; cdr3_aa: CASSPQGGTGTSTDTQYF
d_call: TRBD1; j_call: TRBJ2-2; clone_size: -; v_call: TRBV27; cdr3_nt: TGTGCCAGCAGCCCTGGGACAGGGAGCCCCTTGTACACCGGGGAGCTGTTTTTT; cdr3_aa: CASSPGTGSPLYTGELFF
d_call: -; j_call: TRBJ1-1; clone_size: -; v_call: TRBV19; cdr3_nt: TGTGCCAGTAGTATAGACGTCCTATATAGAGCTTTCTTT; cdr3_aa: CASSIDVLYRAFF